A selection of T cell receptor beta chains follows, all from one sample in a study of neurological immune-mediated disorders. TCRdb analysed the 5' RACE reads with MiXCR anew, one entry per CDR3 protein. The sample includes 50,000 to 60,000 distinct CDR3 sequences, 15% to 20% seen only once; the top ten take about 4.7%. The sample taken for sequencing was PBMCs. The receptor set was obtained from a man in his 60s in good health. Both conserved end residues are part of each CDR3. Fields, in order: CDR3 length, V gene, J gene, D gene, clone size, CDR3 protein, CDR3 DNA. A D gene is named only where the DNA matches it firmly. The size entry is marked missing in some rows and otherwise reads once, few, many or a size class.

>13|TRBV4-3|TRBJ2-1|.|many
CASSQVVRNEQFF
TGCGCCAGCAGCCAAGTAGTGCGCAATGAGCAGTTCTTC
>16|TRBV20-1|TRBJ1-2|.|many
CSARDPLQFQSYGYTF
TGCAGTGCTAGAGACCCGCTCCAATTCCAAAGCTATGGCTACACCTTC
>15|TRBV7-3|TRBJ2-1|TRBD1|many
CASSPRDSSYNEQFF
TGTGCCAGCAGCCCCCGGGACAGCTCCTACAATGAGCAGTTCTTC
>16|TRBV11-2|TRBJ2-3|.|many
CASTLLFGGPTDTQYF
TGTGCCAGCACCCTCCTATTCGGGGGGCCCACAGATACGCAGTATTTT
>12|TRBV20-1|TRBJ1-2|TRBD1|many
CSAIHRGYGYTF
TGCAGTGCTATTCACAGGGGCTATGGCTACACCTTC
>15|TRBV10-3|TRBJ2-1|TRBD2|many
CAISPVLAGNNEQFF
TGTGCCATCAGCCCGGTGCTAGCGGGGAACAATGAGCAGTTCTTC
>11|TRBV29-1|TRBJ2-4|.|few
CSVERGSIQYF
TGCAGCGTTGAGAGGGGGAGCATTCAGTACTTC
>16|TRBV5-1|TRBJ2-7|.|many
CASSPTPGAGAGSRYF
TGCGCCAGCAGCCCGACACCGGGCGCGGGGGCCGGGAGTCGGTACTTC
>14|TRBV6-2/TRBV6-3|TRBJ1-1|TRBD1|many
CASSRDRARPEAFF
TGTGCCAGCAGCCGGGACAGGGCCCGTCCGGAAGCTTTCTTT
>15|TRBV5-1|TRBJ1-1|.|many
CASSLEGQGSTEAFF
TGCGCCAGCAGCTTGGAGGGGCAGGGGTCCACTGAAGCTTTCTTT
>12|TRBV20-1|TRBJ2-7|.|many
CSVQREGREQYF
TGCAGTGTTCAGAGAGAGGGGAGGGAGCAGTACTTC
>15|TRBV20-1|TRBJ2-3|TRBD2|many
CSASVSGSGTDTQYF
TGCAGTGCTAGCGTTAGCGGGAGCGGGACAGATACGCAGTATTTT
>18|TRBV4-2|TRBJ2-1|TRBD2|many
CASSQVTPTSGRANEQFF
TGTGCCAGCAGCCAAGTGACCCCTACTAGCGGGAGGGCCAATGAGCAGTTCTTC
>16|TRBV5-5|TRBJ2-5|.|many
CASSLSIAEYQETQYF
TGTGCCAGCAGCTTGTCGATCGCGGAGTACCAAGAGACCCAGTACTTC
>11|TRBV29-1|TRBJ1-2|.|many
CSVEFGYGYTF
TGCAGCGTTGAATTCGGATATGGCTACACCTTC
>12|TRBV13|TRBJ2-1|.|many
CASSTQRGEQFF
TGTGCCAGCAGCACGCAACGGGGTGAGCAGTTCTTC
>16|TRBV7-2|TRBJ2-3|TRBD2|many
CASSLGGSGSTDTQYF
TGTGCCAGCAGCTTAGGGGGTAGCGGGAGCACAGATACGCAGTATTTT
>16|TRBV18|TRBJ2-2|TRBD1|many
CASSPTGQENTGELFF
TGTGCCAGCTCACCAACAGGACAGGAGAACACCGGGGAGCTGTTTTTT
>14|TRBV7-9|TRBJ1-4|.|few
CASSQLATNEKLFF
TGTGCCAGCAGCCAACTTGCAACTAATGAAAAACTGTTTTTT
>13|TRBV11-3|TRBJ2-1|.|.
CASSEDSYNEQFF
TGTGCCAGCAGCGAAGACAGCTACAATGAGCAGTTCTTC
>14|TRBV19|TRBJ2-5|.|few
CASSARLGQETQYF
TGTGCCAGTAGTGCACGACTAGGACAAGAGACCCAGTACTTC
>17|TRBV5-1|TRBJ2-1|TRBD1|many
CASSWTPGTGGYNEQFF
TGCGCCAGCAGCTGGACACCCGGGACAGGGGGCTACAATGAGCAGTTCTTC
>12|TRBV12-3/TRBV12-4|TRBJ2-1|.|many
CASSYPREAQFF
TGTGCCAGCAGTTACCCCAGGGAGGCGCAGTTCTTC
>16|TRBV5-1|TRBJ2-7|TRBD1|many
CASSLGGQGSSYEQYF
TGCGCCAGCAGCTTGGGCGGACAGGGTAGCTCCTACGAGCAGTACTTC
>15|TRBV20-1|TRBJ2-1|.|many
CSARPAGTYYNEQFF
TGCAGTGCTAGACCTGCAGGGACTTATTACAATGAGCAGTTCTTC
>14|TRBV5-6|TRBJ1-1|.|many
CASGRMLGTAEAFF
TGTGCCAGCGGGCGGATGTTAGGGACCGCTGAAGCTTTCTTT
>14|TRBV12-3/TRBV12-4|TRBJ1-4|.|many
CASSLQGIFEKLFF
TGTGCCAGCAGTTTACAGGGTATTTTTGAAAAACTGTTTTTT
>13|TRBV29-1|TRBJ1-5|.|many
CSVGGFGNQPQHF
TGCAGCGTTGGAGGGTTTGGCAATCAGCCCCAGCATTTT
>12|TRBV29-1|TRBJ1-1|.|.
CSVEQAVAEAFF
TGCAGTGTTGAACAGGCCGTGGCTGAAGCTTTCTTT
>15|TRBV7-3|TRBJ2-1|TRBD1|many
CASSRQSTGHDEQFF
TGTGCCAGCAGCCGACAATCGACAGGGCACGATGAGCAGTTCTTC
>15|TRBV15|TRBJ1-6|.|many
CATSRDLGASSPLHF
TGTGCCACCAGCAGAGATCTGGGCGCGTCTTCACCCCTCCACTTT
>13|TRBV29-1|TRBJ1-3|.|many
CSVGAGHGNTIYF
TGCAGCGTTGGGGCAGGGCATGGAAACACCATATATTTT
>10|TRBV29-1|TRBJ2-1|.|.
CSARGHEQFF
TGCAGCGCCAGGGGCCATGAGCAGTTCTTC
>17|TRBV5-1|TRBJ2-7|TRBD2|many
CASSLDVSGFSSYEQYF
TGCGCCAGCAGCTTGGATGTTAGCGGGTTTAGCTCCTACGAGCAGTACTTC
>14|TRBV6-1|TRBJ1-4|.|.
CASSERQGREKLFF
TGTGCCAGCAGTGAGCGGCAGGGACGTGAAAAACTGTTTTTT
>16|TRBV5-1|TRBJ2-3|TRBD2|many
CASSPGLAGGTDTQYF
TGCGCCAGCAGCCCGGGACTAGCGGGGGGCACAGATACGCAGTATTTT
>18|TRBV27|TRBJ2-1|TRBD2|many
CASSLKGAGGLLYNEQFF
TGTGCCAGCAGTTTAAAGGGGGCGGGAGGGCTGCTGTACAATGAGCAGTTCTTC
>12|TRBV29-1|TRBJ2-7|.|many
CSAGGGSYEQYF
TGCAGCGCCGGAGGGGGTTCCTACGAGCAGTACTTC
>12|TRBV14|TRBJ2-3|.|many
CASSPGTDTQYF
TGTGCCAGCAGCCCTGGCACAGATACGCAGTATTTT
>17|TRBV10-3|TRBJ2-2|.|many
CAITQRGDRPNTGELFF
TGTGCCATCACCCAAAGGGGGGACAGACCCAACACCGGGGAGCTGTTTTTT
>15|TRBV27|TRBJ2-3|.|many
CASSLIAEGTDTQYF
TGTGCCAGCAGCCTTATAGCGGAAGGCACAGATACGCAGTATTTT
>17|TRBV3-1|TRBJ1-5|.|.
CASSQDPGGGSNQPQHF
TGTGCCAGCAGCCAAGATCCCGGGGGAGGGAGCAATCAGCCCCAGCATTTT
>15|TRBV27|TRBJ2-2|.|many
CATTPAGTNTGELFF
TGTGCCACCACCCCCGCGGGGACGAACACCGGGGAGCTGTTTTTT
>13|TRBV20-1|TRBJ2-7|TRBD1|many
CSARGTGGREQYF
TGCAGTGCTAGAGGGACAGGGGGCAGGGAGCAGTACTTC
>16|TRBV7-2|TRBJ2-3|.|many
CASSLSAGSSTDTQYF
TGTGCCAGCAGCTTATCGGCGGGATCAAGCACAGATACGCAGTATTTT
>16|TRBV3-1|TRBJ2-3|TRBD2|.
CASSPRLSGSTDTQYF
TGTGCCAGCAGCCCTCGGCTTAGCGGGAGCACAGATACGCAGTATTTT
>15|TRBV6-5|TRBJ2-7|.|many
CASSYSGGSRYEQYF
TGTGCCAGCAGTTACTCGGGTGGTAGTCGGTACGAGCAGTACTTC
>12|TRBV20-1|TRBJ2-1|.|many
CSARRVYNEQFF
TGCAGTGCCCGTCGGGTCTACAATGAGCAGTTCTTC
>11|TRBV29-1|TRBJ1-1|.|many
CSVQGNTEAFF
TGCAGCGTTCAAGGGAACACTGAAGCTTTCTTT
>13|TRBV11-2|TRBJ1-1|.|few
CASSPPGVTEAFF
TGTGCCAGCAGCCCCCCAGGGGTCACTGAAGCTTTCTTT
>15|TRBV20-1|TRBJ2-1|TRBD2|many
CSAQRRISGSGEQFF
TGCAGTGCTCAACGCAGGATTAGCGGGAGTGGTGAGCAGTTCTTC
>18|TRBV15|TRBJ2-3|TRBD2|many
CATSRDQFGRAYEDTQYF
TGTGCCACCAGCAGAGATCAGTTCGGGAGGGCCTATGAAGATACGCAGTATTTT
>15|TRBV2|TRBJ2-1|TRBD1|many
CASSMDRGNGNEQFF
TGTGCCAGCAGCATGGACAGGGGGAACGGTAATGAGCAGTTCTTC
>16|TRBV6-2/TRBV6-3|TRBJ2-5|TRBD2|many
CASRPSTSPRQETQYF
TGTGCCAGCAGACCTTCGACTAGCCCTCGACAAGAGACCCAGTACTTC
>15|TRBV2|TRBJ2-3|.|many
CASSEGAPSTDTQYF
TGTGCCAGCAGTGAGGGTGCGCCTAGCACAGATACGCAGTATTTT
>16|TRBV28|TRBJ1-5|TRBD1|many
CASSLGGTGYNQPQHF
TGTGCCAGCAGTTTAGGAGGGACAGGCTATAATCAGCCCCAGCATTTT
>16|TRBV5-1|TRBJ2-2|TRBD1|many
CASSLQGQGATGELFF
TGCGCCAGCAGCTTGCAAGGACAGGGGGCAACCGGGGAGCTGTTTTTT
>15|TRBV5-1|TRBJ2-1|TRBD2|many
CASTLTSGSRDEQFF
TGCGCCAGCACTCTGACTAGCGGGAGTAGGGATGAGCAGTTCTTC
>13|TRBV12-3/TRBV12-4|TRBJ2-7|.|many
CASSLIQGGEQYF
TGTGCCAGCAGTTTAATCCAGGGGGGCGAGCAGTACTTC